Listed below are T cell receptor beta chains from one sample, sequenced in a study of T cell responses to AZD1222 COVID-19 vaccine. This table comes from immunoSEQ multiplex PCR, and its TCRdb copy is limited to in-frame clones, with some not included. The repertoire has 110,000 to 150,000 clones, around 94% of them found once; the top ten carry approximately 12%. This specimen was peripheral blood, taken after recovery from COVID-19. The receptors shown here come from an adult who had recovered from COVID-19. Both conserved end residues are part of each CDR3. The order of the fields is J gene, D gene, V gene, CDR3 DNA, CDR3 protein. A D gene is named only where the DNA matches it firmly.

TRBJ2-1 NA TRBV19 TGTGCCAGTAGCCGCTCACCCCTATTGGCAGGGCCCGGGGTCAATGAGCAGTTCTTC CASSRSPLLAGPGVNEQFF
TRBJ2-7 NA TRBV3-1/TRBV3-2 TGTGCCAGCAGCCAAGGGACCGAGCAGTACTTC CASSQGTEQYF
TRBJ2-7 NA TRBV11-2 TGTGCCAGCAGTCCGGAGGATCGTGCCTCCTACGAGCAGTACTTC CASSPEDRASYEQYF
TRBJ2-7 TRBD2 TRBV3-1/TRBV3-2 TGTGCCAGCAGCCAACCCCGACTAGCGGGAGCGGGCGAGCAGTACTTC CASSQPRLAGAGEQYF
TRBJ2-4 NA TRBV3-1/TRBV3-2 TGTGCCAGCAGCCCCCAGGTGAGGAAAAACATTCAGTACTTC CASSPQVRKNIQYF
TRBJ1-2 NA TRBV5-4 TGTGCCAGCAGCCTAACATCGCGAGGAACCTATGGCTACACCTTC CASSLTSRGTYGYTF
TRBJ2-3 NA TRBV11-2 TGTGCCAGCAGCCAAGCGATAGCAGATACGCAGTATTTT CASSQAIADTQYF
TRBJ2-5 NA TRBV2 TGTGCCAGCAGGGAGGCGGGAAGTCGAGAGACCCAGTACTTC CASREAGSRETQYF
TRBJ2-7 NA TRBV9 TGTGCCAGCAGCGAGGGAGCGGTACATTCGGCCTACGAGCAGTACTTC CASSEGAVHSAYEQYF
TRBJ2-7 TRBD2 TRBV5-6 TGTGCCAGCAGCTTGGGCCTAGCGGGAGGTGACGAGCAGTACTTC CASSLGLAGGDEQYF
TRBJ2-2 TRBD2 TRBV5-1 TGCGCCAGCAGCTTGTCCGGGAACGGGAGGAGGTCGAACACCGGGGAGCTGTTTTTT CASSLSGNGRRSNTGELFF
TRBJ2-1 TRBD2 TRBV19 TGTGCCAGTAGTATCGTTAGCGGGAGCTCCTACAATGAGCAGTTCTTC CASSIVSGSSYNEQFF
TRBJ2-7 NA TRBV27 TGTGCCAGCAGCACAAGGGGGGCGGTCCTCTACGAGCAGTACTTC CASSTRGAVLYEQYF
TRBJ2-1 TRBD2 TRBV11-3 TGTGCCAGCAGCCCCGGGGGGGCGGGGGCTGAGCAGTTCTTC CASSPGGAGAEQFF
TRBJ2-5 NA TRBV2 TGTGCCAGCAGGATACGGGACCAGTACTTC CASRIRDQYF
TRBJ2-2 TRBD2 TRBV14 TGTGCCAGCAGCCAAGCCCTAGCGGGACCCACCGGGGAGCTGTTTTTT CASSQALAGPTGELFF